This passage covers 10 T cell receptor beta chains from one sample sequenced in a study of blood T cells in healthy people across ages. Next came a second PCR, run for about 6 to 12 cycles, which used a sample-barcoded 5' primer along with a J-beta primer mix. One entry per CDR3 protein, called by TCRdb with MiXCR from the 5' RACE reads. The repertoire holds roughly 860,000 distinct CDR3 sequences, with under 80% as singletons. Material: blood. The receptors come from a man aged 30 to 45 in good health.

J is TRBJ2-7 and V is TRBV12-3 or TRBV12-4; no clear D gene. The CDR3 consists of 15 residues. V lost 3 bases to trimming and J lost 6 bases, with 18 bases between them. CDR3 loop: CASSLPGFQTAEQYF. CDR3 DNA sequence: TGTGCCAGCAGTTTGCCCGGATTCCAGACTGCCGAGCAGTACTTC.

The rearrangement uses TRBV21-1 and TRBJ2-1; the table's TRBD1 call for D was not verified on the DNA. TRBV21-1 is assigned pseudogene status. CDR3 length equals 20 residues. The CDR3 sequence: CASSTESGGATTSSYNEQFF. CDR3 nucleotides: TGTGCCAGCAGCACAGAGTCAGGGGGCGCGACAACAAGCTCCTACAATGAGCAGTTCTTC.

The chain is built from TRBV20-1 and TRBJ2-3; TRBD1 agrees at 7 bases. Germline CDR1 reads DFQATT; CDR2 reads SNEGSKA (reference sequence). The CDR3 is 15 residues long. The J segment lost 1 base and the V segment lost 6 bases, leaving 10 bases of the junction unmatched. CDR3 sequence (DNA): TGCAGTGCCATGTCTCGACAGGGCCGCACAGATACGCAGTATTTT. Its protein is CSAMSRQGRTDTQYF.

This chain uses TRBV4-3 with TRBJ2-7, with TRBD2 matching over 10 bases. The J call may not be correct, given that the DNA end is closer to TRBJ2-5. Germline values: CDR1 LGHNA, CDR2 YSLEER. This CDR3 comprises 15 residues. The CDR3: CASSQLAGAGETQYF. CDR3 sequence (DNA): TGCGCCAGCAGCCAGCTAGCGGGGGCCGGGGAGACCCAGTACTTC.

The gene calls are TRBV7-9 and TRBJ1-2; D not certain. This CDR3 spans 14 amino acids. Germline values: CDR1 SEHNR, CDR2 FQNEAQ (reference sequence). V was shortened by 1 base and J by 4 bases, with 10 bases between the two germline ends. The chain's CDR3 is CASSLEEGTYGYTF. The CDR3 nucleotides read TGTGCCAGCAGCTTAGAGGAGGGAACCTATGGCTACACCTTC.

CDR3 loop: CASRIQTNYEQYF. DNA for the CDR3: TGTGCCAGCAGGATACAGACCAACTACGAGCAGTACTTC. V usage is TRBV2 and J usage is TRBJ2-1; D unresolved. The assigned J gene may be wrong: the sequence end matches TRBJ2-7 better. The germline V gene encodes CDR1 SNHLY and CDR2 FYNNEI. The CDR3 loop spans 13 amino acids.

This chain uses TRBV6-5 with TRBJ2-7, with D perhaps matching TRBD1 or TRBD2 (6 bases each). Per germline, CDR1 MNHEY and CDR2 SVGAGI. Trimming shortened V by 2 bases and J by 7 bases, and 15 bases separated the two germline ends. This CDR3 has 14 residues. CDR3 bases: TGTGCCAGCAGTTACGGCTCGGGGGCTGAAGAGCAGTACTTC. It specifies CASSYGSGAEEQYF.

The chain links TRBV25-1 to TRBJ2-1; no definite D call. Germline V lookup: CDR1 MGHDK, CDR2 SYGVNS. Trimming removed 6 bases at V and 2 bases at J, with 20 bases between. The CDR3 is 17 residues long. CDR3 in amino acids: CASRRNGYFNAYNEQFF. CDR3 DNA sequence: TGTGCCAGCAGGAGAAACGGGTATTTCAACGCCTACAATGAGCAGTTCTTC.

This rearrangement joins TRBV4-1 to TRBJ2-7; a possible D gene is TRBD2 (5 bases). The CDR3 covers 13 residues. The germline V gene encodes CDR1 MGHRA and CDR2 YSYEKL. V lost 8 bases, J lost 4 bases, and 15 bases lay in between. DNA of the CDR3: TGCGCCAGCTCCGAGGGCCAGCTATACGAGCAGTACTTC. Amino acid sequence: CASSEGQLYEQYF.

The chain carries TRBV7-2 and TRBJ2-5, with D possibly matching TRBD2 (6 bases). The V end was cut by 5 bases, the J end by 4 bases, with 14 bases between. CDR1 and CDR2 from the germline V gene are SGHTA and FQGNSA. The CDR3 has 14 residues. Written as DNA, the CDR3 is TGTGCCAGCAGCCCCTGGCGGGGCGGAGAGACCCAGTACTTC. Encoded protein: CASSPWRGGETQYF.